This TCR beta chain is from a study of T cell clones after liver transplantation. Study in general: Liver transplant recipients had immunosuppression withdrawal attempted within 2 years. Three of the eight recipients were HCV-positive; the rest had non-autoimmune, non-viral transplant indications.

Libraries were prepared by immunoSEQ multiplex PCR; TCRdb keeps only in-frame clonotypes and omits some of them. The sample contains fewer than 80,000 clones, approximately 80% of which appear only once. CDR3 size: 13 residues. CDR1 is SGHTA and CDR2 is FQGNSA in the germline V gene. Trimming took off 6 bases at V and 6 bases at J, with 12 bases between the two ends. The source was CD4+ T cells from blood, collected 48 months after liver transplant. This receptor was obtained from a human patient who received a liver transplant. Some of these T cells may belong to the graft donor. The chain is built from TRBV7-2 and TRBJ2-4; D is unresolved. The CDR3: CASSLNPGNIQYF. CDR3 nucleotides: TGTGCCAGCAGTCTAAACCCGGGAAACATTCAGTACTTC.